This T cell receptor beta chain came from a study of shared clonotypes between healthy human individuals (TCRdb year 2020). Background on the whole study: A couple of women and a few men aged 18 to 49 years were included in the cohort. To estimate repertoire size and how much clonotype sharing occurs between individuals, the study deeply sequenced the blood TCR repertoires of several healthy adults. Libraries were prepared and TCR repertoires were sequenced by different laboratories using diverse techniques, in order to increase sequencing depth and limit assay-specific biases. Each donor's leukapheresis produced roughly between about 0.8 and 10 billion PBMCs. Findings and caveats that apply to the study as a whole: Pairwise subsampling indicated that sequencing depth was expected to affect the degree of clonotype sharing among donors. Sampling was limited to blood, and TCR repertoires in tissue likely differ from TCR repertoires in blood. Because the study included a small number of donors, the genetic and exposure-history diversity represented was limited.

With regard to this clone: It has no known antigen specificity. No much larger clone is present one base from it, and per-base qualities are unavailable.

V is shortened by 4 bases, J by 0 bases, and the region joining them spans 9 bases. Counted from cysteine to phenylalanine, this CDR3 has 15 amino acids. Left in the record is the CDR3 DNA by itself, 45 bases read in frame from the first base. The germline V gene sets CDR1 to LGHNA and CDR2 to YNFKEQ. The donors were healthy, HIV-negative adults who had no recently reported acute infections or vaccinations. Every donor was a Caucasian adult residing in Nashville, Tennessee, USA. In the unsorted samples, some 94 million PBMCs were counted, and genomic DNA was extracted using the QIAamp DNA Blood Mini kit. Blood was obtained by leukapheresis, after which PBMCs were separated by Ficoll-Histopaque density gradient centrifugation and cryopreserved in liquid nitrogen vapor phase. TCR CDR3 regions were amplified from genomic DNA by multiplex PCR using the deep immunoSEQ assay. Genomic DNA extracted from each cell subset was distributed evenly over all wells of several immunoSEQ 96-well plates, and each plate served as one replicate. For unsorted PBMC, each replicate PCR was loaded with approximately 320 ng genomic DNA, equivalent to tens of thousands of T cell genomes. Ten immunoSEQ deep assay plates were used to sequence unsorted PBMC genomic DNA. Purified libraries were quantified with a Qubit 3.0 fluorometer, sized on a Bioanalyzer 2100, and re-quantified with the KAPA Library Quantification kit. Every immunoSEQ 96-well plate was sequenced on a separate single-read 150-cycle Illumina NextSeq 550 flow cell. The paper's data handling went like this. Because the immunoSEQ output held only junctional sequences and lacked quality scores, the filtering could not match the filtering applied to full-length reads. Sequences were annotated with PyIR, a Python wrapper for IgBLAST v1.9, using IMGT germline references to assign V/J genes and CDR3. Reads with weak V/J assignments (E-value above 1e-6), missing CDR3, stop codons, out-of-frame junctions, or ambiguous translated residues were removed. V3J clonotypes were defined as sequences sharing the same inferred V gene, J gene, and CDR3 amino acid sequence. Percentage overlap between repertoires was computed as shared unique clonotypes divided by the size of the smaller repertoire. RTK rarefaction, the Chao1 estimator, and Recon v2.1 estimates of unobserved clonotypes were used to assess repertoire richness. The source is immuneACCESS, and TCRdb retained only in-frame sequences with V and J called. Part of the clones is not carried over; for the studies checked, unresolved V genes explain less than half of this, and the remainder is unexplained. The DNA gave D and trimming, while V, J and clone size come from that table. In all, the sample holds roughly 480,000 clones, and 79% of those were seen once. The ten most abundant clones make up around 12% of the sample.

The rearrangement combines TRBV4-2 with TRBJ2-2; the D gene assignment is ambiguous. The TCR was taken from a woman between 40 and 50 years old in good health. Some clones in this sample may be carry-over from other donors' samples. The sample consisted of PBMCs. The nucleotide sequence reads TGTGCCAGCAGCCGAGATTCGGCGAACACCGGGGAGCTGTTTTTT. Translation gives CASSRDSANTGELFF.